Listed here is a single T cell receptor (beta chain). Its target is not known. TCRdb's table, derived via immunoSEQ multiplex PCR, lists solely in-frame clones and lacks some. The data contain approximately 99,000 clones, 86% of them singletons. The data were taken from a study of OX40 agonist ivuxolimab in advanced cancers. Per the germline V gene, CDR1 is SGHAT and CDR2 is FQNNGV. V was trimmed by 0 bases and J by 5 bases, leaving 5 bases between them. The CDR3 is made up of 13 amino acids. General study results and limits: At 0.1 to 3.0 mg/kg, CD4+ and CD8+ blood T cells expanded clonally by week 6.

This rearrangement joins TRBV11-2 to TRBJ1-5; no reliable D call. Source: CD4+ or CD8+ T cells sorted from blood, taken in a trial of the OX40 agonist ivuxolimab. The receptor's source is an adult with an advanced solid tumor such as melanoma, head and neck, liver or kidney cancer. The CDR3 bases are TGTGCCAGCAGCTTAGACAGAGATCAGCCCCAGCATTTT. Translated, it gives CASSLDRDQPQHF.